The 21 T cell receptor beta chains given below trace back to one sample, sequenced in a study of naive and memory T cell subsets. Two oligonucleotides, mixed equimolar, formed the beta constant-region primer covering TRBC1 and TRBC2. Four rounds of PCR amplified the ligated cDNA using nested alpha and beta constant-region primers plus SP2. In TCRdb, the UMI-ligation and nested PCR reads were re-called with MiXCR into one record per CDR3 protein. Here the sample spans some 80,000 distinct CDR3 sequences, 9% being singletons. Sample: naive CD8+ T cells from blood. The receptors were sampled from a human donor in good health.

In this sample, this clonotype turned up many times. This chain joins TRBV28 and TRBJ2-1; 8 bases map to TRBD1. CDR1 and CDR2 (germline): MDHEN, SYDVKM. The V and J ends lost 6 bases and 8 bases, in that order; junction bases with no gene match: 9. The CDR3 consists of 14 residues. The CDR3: CASSRRQGLDEQFF. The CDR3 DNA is TGTGCCAGCAGCCGCCGACAGGGGCTTGATGAGCAGTTCTTC.

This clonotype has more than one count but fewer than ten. The CDR3: CASSVGGTGTYNEQFF. As DNA, the CDR3 is TGTGCCAGCAGCGTGGGGGGGACGGGGACCTACAATGAGCAGTTCTTC. This chain joins TRBV9 and TRBJ2-1, with 7 bases that match TRBD2. J gave up 2 bases and V 2 bases, and 7 bases lay outside the gene matches. In germline, CDR1 is SGDLS, CDR2 YYNGEE. The CDR3 totals 16 residues.

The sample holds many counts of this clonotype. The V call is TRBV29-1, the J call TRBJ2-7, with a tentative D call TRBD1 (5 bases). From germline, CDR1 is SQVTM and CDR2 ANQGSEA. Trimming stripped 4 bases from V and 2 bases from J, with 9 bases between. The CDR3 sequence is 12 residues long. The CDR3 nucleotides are TGCAGCGTTGTTTGGGGCACCTACGAGCAGTACTTC. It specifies CSVVWGTYEQYF.

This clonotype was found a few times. In nucleotides, the CDR3 is TGTGCCAGCAGCACTAGCCTGGGCCAGAACACTGAAGCTTTCTTT. Translating it yields CASSTSLGQNTEAFF. This chain links TRBV6-1 with TRBJ1-1; D is undetermined. The CDR3 totals 15 residues. V was clipped by 6 bases and J by 1 base, with 15 bases between them. From germline, CDR1 is MNHNS and CDR2 SASEGT.

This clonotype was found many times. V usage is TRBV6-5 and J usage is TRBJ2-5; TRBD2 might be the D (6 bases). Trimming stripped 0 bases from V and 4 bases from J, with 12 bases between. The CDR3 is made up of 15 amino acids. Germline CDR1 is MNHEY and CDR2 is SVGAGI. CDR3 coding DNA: TGTGCCAGCAGTTACTCGGCCGGGCGGGGAGAGACCCAGTACTTC. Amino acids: CASSYSAGRGETQYF.

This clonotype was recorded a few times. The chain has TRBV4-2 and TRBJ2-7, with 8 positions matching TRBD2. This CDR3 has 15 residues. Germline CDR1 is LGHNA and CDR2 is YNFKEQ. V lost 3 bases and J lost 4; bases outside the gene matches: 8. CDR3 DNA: TGTGCCAGCAGCCAGGACACCGGGACTAGTTACGAGCAGTACTTC. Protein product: CASSQDTGTSYEQYF.

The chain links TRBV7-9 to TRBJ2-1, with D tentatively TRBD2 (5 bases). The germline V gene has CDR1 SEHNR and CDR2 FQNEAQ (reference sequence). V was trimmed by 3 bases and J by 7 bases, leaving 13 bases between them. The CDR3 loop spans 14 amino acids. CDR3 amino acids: CASSFAGESNEQFF. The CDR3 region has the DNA TGTGCCAGCAGCTTTGCCGGGGAGTCGAATGAGCAGTTCTTC.

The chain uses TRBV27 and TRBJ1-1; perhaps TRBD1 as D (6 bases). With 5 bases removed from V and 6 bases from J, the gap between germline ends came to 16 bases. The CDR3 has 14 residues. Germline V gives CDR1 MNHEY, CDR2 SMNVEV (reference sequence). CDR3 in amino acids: CASSQTGFGSEAFF. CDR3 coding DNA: TGTGCCAGCAGTCAAACAGGGTTTGGATCTGAAGCTTTCTTT.

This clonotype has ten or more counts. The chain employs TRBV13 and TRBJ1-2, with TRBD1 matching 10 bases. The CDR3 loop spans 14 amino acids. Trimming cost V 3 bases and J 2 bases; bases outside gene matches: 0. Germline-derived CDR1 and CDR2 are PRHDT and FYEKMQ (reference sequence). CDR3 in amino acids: CASSLDRGNYGYTF. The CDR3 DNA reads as TGTGCCAGCAGCTTGGACAGGGGGAACTATGGCTACACCTTC.

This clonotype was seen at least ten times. DNA for the CDR3: TGTGCCAGCAGTTTTCTAGCGGGCACTTACAATGAGCAGTTCTTC. It codes for CASSFLAGTYNEQFF. The V call is TRBV12-3 or TRBV12-4, the J call TRBJ2-1; 8 bases line up with TRBD2. The CDR3 extends over 15 amino acids. V trimming: 3 bases; J trimming: 4 bases; junction bases outside the gene matches: 5.

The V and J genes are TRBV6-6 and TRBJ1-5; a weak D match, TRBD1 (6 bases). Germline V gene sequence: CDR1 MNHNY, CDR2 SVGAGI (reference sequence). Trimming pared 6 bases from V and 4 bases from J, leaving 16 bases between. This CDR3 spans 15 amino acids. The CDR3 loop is CASSSSRGSNQPQHF. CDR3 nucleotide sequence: TGTGCCAGCAGCAGCAGCAGGGGATCAAATCAGCCCCAGCATTTT.

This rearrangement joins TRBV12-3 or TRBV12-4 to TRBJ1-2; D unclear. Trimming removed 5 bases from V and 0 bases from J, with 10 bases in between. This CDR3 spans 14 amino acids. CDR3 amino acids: CASSPRTSNYGYTF. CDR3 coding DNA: TGTGCCAGCAGTCCGAGAACTTCTAACTATGGCTACACCTTC.

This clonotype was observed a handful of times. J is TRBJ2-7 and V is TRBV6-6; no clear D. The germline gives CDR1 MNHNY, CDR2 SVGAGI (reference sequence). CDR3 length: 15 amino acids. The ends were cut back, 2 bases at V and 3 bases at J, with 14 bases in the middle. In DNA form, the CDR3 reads TGTGCCAGCAGTTACCCGACACCATGGGGCTACGAGCAGTACTTC. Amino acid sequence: CASSYPTPWGYEQYF.

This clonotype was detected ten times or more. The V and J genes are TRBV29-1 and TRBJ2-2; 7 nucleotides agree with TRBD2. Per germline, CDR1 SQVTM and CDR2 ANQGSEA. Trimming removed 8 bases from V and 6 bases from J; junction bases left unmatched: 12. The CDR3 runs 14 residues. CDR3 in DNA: TGCAGCACCACTAGCGACACCCGCGCCGGGGAGCTGTTTTTT. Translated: CSTTSDTRAGELFF.

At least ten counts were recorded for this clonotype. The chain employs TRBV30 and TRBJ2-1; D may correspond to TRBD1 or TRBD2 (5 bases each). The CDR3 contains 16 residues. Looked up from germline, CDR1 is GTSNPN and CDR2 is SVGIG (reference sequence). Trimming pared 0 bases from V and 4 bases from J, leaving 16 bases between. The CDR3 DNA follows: TGTGCCTGGAGTGTACGAGGGGTGAATGATTACAATGAGCAGTTCTTC. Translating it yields CAWSVRGVNDYNEQFF.

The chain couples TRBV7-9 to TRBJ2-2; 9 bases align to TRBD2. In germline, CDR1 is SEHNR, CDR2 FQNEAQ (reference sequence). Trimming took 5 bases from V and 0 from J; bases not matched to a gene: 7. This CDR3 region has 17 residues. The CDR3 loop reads CASSPWTSDTNTGELFF. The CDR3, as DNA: TGTGCCAGCAGCCCCTGGACTAGCGACACGAACACCGGGGAGCTGTTTTTT.

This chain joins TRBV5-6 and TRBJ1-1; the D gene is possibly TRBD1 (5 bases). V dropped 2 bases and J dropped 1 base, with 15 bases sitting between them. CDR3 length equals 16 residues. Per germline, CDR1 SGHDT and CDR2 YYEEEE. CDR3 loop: CASSFPSGTANTEAFF. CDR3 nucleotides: TGTGCCAGCAGCTTTCCCTCCGGGACCGCGAACACTGAAGCTTTCTTT.

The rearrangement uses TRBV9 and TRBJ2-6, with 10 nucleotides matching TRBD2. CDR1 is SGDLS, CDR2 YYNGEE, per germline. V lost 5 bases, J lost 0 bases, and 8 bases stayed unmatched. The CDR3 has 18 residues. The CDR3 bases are TGTGCCAGCAGGTCACGACTAGCGGGCGTCTCTGGGGCCAACGTCCTGACTTTC. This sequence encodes CASRSRLAGVSGANVLTF.

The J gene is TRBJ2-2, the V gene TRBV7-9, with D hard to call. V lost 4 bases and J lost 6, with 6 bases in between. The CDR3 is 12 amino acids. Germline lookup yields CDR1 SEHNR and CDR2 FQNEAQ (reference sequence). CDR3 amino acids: CASSSGSGELFF. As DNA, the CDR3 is TGTGCCAGCAGCTCCGGGTCCGGGGAGCTGTTTTTT.

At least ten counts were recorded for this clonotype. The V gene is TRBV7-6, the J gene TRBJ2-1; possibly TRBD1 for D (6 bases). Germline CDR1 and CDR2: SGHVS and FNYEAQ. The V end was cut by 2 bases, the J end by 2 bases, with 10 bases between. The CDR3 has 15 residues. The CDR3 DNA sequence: TGTGCCAGCAGCTTACAACAGGGTACCTACAATGAGCAGTTCTTC. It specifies CASSLQQGTYNEQFF.

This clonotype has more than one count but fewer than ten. The CDR3 coding sequence is TGCGCCAGCAGCTATCTGAGGAATGAGCAGTTCTTC. It specifies CASSYLRNEQFF. The genes are TRBV4-1 and TRBJ2-1; no clear D gene. Germline-derived CDR1 and CDR2 are MGHRA and YSYEKL. The CDR3 sequence is 12 residues long. The V and J ends lost 5 bases and 7 bases respectively, with 9 bases between them.